This TCR beta chain was obtained from a study of blood T cell repertoires in COVID-19. Under the authors' procedure: Reference gene primer amplification gave nucleated cell count estimates. TCRdb keeps only in-frame clones here, not all; method: immunoSEQ multiplex PCR. V and J calls plus clone size are reproduced from that table; the DNA served to infer D and trimming. The sample includes about 330,000 clones, approximately 89% of them seen just once. Clinical histories supplied by participants themselves formed the basis of cohort assignment. Recovered status applied to Cohort 3 donors who had two consecutive negative PCRs. It also applied to those with clearance or with symptom resolution. CDR1 is SGDLS, CDR2 YYNGEE, per germline. The CDR3 spans 12 residues. V was shortened by 1 base and J by 9 bases, with 9 bases between the two germline ends.

The V and J genes are TRBV9 and TRBJ2-3; weak D call: TRBD1 (6 bases). The source material was PBMCs or T cells enriched from blood (not recorded which). The origin of this receptor is a woman between 25 and 40 years old who had recovered from COVID-19. In DNA, the CDR3 is TGTGCCAGCAGCGTACGTCAGGGGACGCAGTATTTT. It yields the protein CASSVRQGTQYF.